The next 21 T cell receptor beta chains were all read from a single sample in a study of beta chain features in type 1 diabetes. The authors reverse transcribed all of the isolated RNA, so sequencing captured expressed TCRB transcripts. Sequenced by immunoSEQ multiplex PCR; TCRdb stores in-frame clones only, minus some. This table holds a few hundred thousand clones, 15% to 20% found once. The sample consisted of naive CD4+ T cells from blood. All receptors come from a woman between 18 and 29 years old in good health.

Only a few counts were recorded for this clone. The chain combines TRBV19 with TRBJ1-5; D not resolved. V lost 7 bases, J lost 3 bases, and 19 bases lay in between. The CDR3 contains 16 residues. Germline CDR1 reads LNHDA; CDR2 reads SQIVND (reference sequence). CDR3 bases: TGTGCCAGTACCTCCCCGGGGTGGACTTACAATCAGCCCCAGCATTTT. This gives the protein CASTSPGWTYNQPQHF.

There are a few counts of this clone. V usage is TRBV15 and J usage is TRBJ1-1, with TRBD1 matching over 7 bases. The CDR3 covers 14 residues. V lost 5 bases to trimming and J lost 5 bases; unmatched junction nucleotides: 8. CDR1 and CDR2 from the germline V gene are LNHNV and YYDKDF (reference sequence). The CDR3 region is CATSLLRQGTEAFF. Here the CDR3 DNA reads TGTGCCACCAGCTTGCTCCGACAGGGAACTGAAGCTTTCTTT.

This clone was counted between two and nine times. The chain has TRBV18 and TRBJ2-7, with D perhaps matching TRBD1 (6 bases). The CDR3 has 13 residues. The germline CDR1 and CDR2 sequences are KGHSH and LQKENI. V was clipped by 5 bases and J by 2 bases, with 10 bases between them. CDR3 sequence: CASSGRDTYEQYF. CDR3 in DNA: TGTGCCAGCTCAGGCAGGGACACCTACGAGCAGTACTTC. The whole variable domain, filled in from reference TRBV18 and TRBJ2-7, reads NAGVMQNPRHLVRRRGQEARLRCSPMKGHSHVYWYRQLPEEGLKFMVYLQKENIIDESGMPKERFSAEFPKEGPSILRIQQVVRGDSAAYFCASSGRDTYEQYFGPGTRLTVT.

CDR3 sequence (DNA): TGTGCCAGCAGTGAAGCGTTACAGGGGGGTCAGCCCCAGCATTTT. This encodes CASSEALQGGQPQHF. The V and J genes are TRBV6-1 and TRBJ1-5; 8 positions agree with TRBD1. Germline V gives CDR1 MNHNS, CDR2 SASEGT. With V trimmed by 0 bases and J by 6 bases, 4 bases remained unmatched. CDR3 size: 15 residues.

The chain joins TRBV27 to TRBJ2-7, with D perhaps matching TRBD2 (6 bases). Germline V gives CDR1 MNHEY, CDR2 SMNVEV (reference sequence). The CDR3 loop spans 14 amino acids. Trimming shortened V by 1 base and J by 3 bases, and 10 bases separated the two germline ends. This chain's CDR3 is CASSLWGDHYEQYF. The CDR3 DNA reads TGTGCCAGCAGTTTATGGGGGGATCACTACGAGCAGTACTTC.

The V call is TRBV19, the J call TRBJ1-5; D is undetermined. CDR3 length: 15 amino acids. V gave up 5 bases and J gave up 5 bases, with 16 bases separating them. Germline V lookup: CDR1 LNHDA, CDR2 SQIVND (reference sequence). The CDR3 region is CASSSQEAFHQPQHF. The DNA for the CDR3 is TGTGCCAGTAGTTCTCAGGAAGCATTCCATCAGCCCCAGCATTTT.

The chain carries TRBV27 and TRBJ2-3, with 9 bases fitting TRBD2. The trim removed 5 bases at V and 1 base at J, leaving 13 bases unmatched. The CDR3 length is 18 residues. Germline-derived CDR1 and CDR2 are MNHEY and SMNVEV (reference sequence). In nucleotides, the CDR3 is TGTGCCAGCAGTCCACATAGCGGGGGAGCACTAGGCACAGATACGCAGTATTTT. Its translation: CASSPHSGGALGTDTQYF.

Note on this clone: Additional DNA sequences in this sample encode the identical CDR3. The rearrangement uses TRBV29-1 and TRBJ1-4, with D possibly matching TRBD1 (5 bases). From germline, CDR1 is SQVTM and CDR2 ANQGSEA. Deletions cut 4 bases from V and 8 bases from J, with 14 bases between. The CDR3 length is 13 residues. DNA of the CDR3: TGCAGCGTTGGTCCAGGGATCGGGGAAAAACTGTTTTTT. Protein product: CSVGPGIGEKLFF.

J is TRBJ1-1 and V is TRBV2, with D possibly matching TRBD1 (6 bases). V was clipped by 5 bases and J by 6 bases, with 13 bases between them. From germline, CDR1 is SNHLY and CDR2 FYNNEI. The CDR3 is made up of 13 amino acids. The CDR3 DNA follows: TGTGCCAGCAGTTACGACAGGTTGGCTGAAGCTTTCTTT. Its protein product is CASSYDRLAEAFF.

There are a few counts of this clone. The rearrangement links TRBV4-2 to TRBJ2-5; 7 bases line up with TRBD1. Germline V CDR1 and CDR2: LGHNA, YNFKEQ. The junction had 6 bases not matched to a gene; V was cut back by 0 bases and J by 5 bases. This CDR3 comprises 15 residues. Here the CDR3 DNA reads TGTGCCAGCAGCCAAGAAGGCACAGGGGAGGAGACCCAGTACTTC. Amino acid sequence: CASSQEGTGEETQYF.

The genes are TRBV7-2 and TRBJ1-5, with D unclear. Trimming left V 1 base short and J 5 bases short, with 6 bases between. The CDR3 sequence is 13 residues long. Looked up from germline, CDR1 is SGHTA and CDR2 is FQGNSA. The CDR3 loop is CASSLVQDQPQHF. DNA for the CDR3: TGTGCCAGCAGCTTAGTGCAGGATCAGCCCCAGCATTTT.

This clone was picked up a small number of times. This sequence joins TRBV7-2 and TRBJ1-2, with TRBD1 matching 7 bases. The V gene's germline CDR1 is SGHTA and CDR2 FQGNSA. With V trimmed by 7 bases and J by 3 bases, 2 bases remained unmatched. The CDR3 loop spans 12 amino acids. The DNA for the CDR3 is TGTGCCAGCACCGGACAGGACTATGGCTACACCTTC. This gives the protein CASTGQDYGYTF.

The rearrangement joins TRBV19 to TRBJ2-1; TRBD2 might be the D (6 bases). Trimming stripped 5 bases from V and 7 bases from J, with 24 bases between. Looked up from germline, CDR1 is LNHDA and CDR2 is SQIVND (reference sequence). The length of the CDR3 is 17 residues. The DNA for the CDR3 is TGTGCCAGTAGTTCATCCTCCGGGACTCCGGAGGGAAATGAGCAGTTCTTC. This encodes CASSSSSGTPEGNEQFF.

This clone was seen a handful of times. Other DNA sequences in this sample translate to the same CDR3. The J gene is TRBJ2-7, the V gene TRBV29-1, with D tentatively TRBD1 (6 bases). The CDR3 is made up of 13 amino acids. From germline, CDR1 is SQVTM and CDR2 ANQGSEA. Trimming removed 6 bases at V and 0 bases at J, with 12 bases between. CDR3 region: CSVGGQSSYEQYF. CDR3 nucleotides: TGCAGCGTAGGCGGACAGAGCTCCTACGAGCAGTACTTC.

The chain links TRBV5-1 to TRBJ2-1; D gene uncertain. The germline CDR1 and CDR2 sequences are SGHRS and YFSETQ. V lost 1 base, J lost 5 bases, and 4 bases lay in between. This CDR3 comprises 12 residues. DNA of the CDR3: TGCGCCAGCAGCTTGACAAACAATGAGCAGTTCTTC. Protein: CASSLTNNEQFF.

This clone was picked up a small number of times. The chain has TRBV6-1 and TRBJ2-1; D may be TRBD1 (5 bases). V was trimmed by 6 bases and J by 4 bases, leaving 7 bases between them. The CDR3 runs 12 residues. CDR1 and CDR2 (germline): MNHNS, SASEGT. The CDR3 coding sequence is TGTGCCAGCAGCCGACAGTACAATGAGCAGTTCTTC. Its protein is CASSRQYNEQFF.

CDR3 bases: TGTGCCAGCAGCGTAATTTCACAGAACACTGAAGCTTTCTTT. This sequence encodes CASSVISQNTEAFF. The chain links TRBV9 to TRBJ1-1; D gene uncertain. The germline V gene encodes CDR1 SGDLS and CDR2 YYNGEE. This CDR3 spans 14 amino acids. The V and J ends lost 1 base and 1 base respectively, with 8 bases between them.

The rearrangement joins TRBV28 to TRBJ2-6, with D unresolved. Between the trimmed V and J ends, which lost 6 bases and 0 bases, there was a span of 9 bases. Germline V gene sequence: CDR1 MDHEN, CDR2 SYDVKM. This CDR3 is built from 15 residues. The CDR3 reads CASSSTGSGANVLTF. CDR3 DNA: TGTGCCAGCAGCTCGACGGGCTCTGGGGCCAACGTCCTGACTTTC.

This clone was seen a few times. The chain joins TRBV6-5 to TRBJ1-2, with D maybe TRBD1 (6 bases). Trimming pared 5 bases from V and 7 bases from J, leaving 17 bases between. Germline values: CDR1 MNHEY, CDR2 SVGAGI. The CDR3 contains 14 residues. The DNA of the CDR3 is TGTGCCAGCAGTCGCGGACAGTCGGTCGGTGGCTACACCTTC. Encoded protein: CASSRGQSVGGYTF.

The J gene is TRBJ1-1, the V gene TRBV29-1, with D perhaps matching TRBD1 (5 bases). With 6 bases removed from V and 0 bases from J, the gap between germline ends came to 14 bases. The CDR3 runs 14 residues. Germline V gene lookup returns CDR1 SQVTM and CDR2 ANQGSEA. CDR3 DNA: TGCAGCGTGGGGGGTCTCATTGTGAACACTGAAGCTTTCTTT. Its translation is CSVGGLIVNTEAFF.

CDR3 amino acids: CASKRTANTEAFF. For the CDR3, the DNA is TGTGCCAGCAAAAGGACAGCGAACACTGAAGCTTTCTTT. The chain has TRBV2 and TRBJ1-1; D may be TRBD1 (6 bases). CDR3 size: 13 residues. Trimming left V 7 bases short and J 1 base short, with 10 bases between. CDR1 SNHLY and CDR2 FYNNEI come from the germline V gene.